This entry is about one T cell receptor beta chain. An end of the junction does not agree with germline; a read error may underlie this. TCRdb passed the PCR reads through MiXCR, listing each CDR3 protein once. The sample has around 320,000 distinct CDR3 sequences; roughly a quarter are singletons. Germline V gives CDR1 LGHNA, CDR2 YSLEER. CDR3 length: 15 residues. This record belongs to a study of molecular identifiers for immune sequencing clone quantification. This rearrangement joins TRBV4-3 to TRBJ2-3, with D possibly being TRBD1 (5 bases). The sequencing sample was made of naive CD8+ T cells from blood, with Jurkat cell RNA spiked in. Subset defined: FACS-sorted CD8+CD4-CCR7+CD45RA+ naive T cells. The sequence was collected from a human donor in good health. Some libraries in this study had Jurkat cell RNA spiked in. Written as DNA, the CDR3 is TGCGCCAGCAGCCCAAGTGGCCAGGGCACAGATATGCAGTATTTT. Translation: CASSPSGQGTDMQYF.